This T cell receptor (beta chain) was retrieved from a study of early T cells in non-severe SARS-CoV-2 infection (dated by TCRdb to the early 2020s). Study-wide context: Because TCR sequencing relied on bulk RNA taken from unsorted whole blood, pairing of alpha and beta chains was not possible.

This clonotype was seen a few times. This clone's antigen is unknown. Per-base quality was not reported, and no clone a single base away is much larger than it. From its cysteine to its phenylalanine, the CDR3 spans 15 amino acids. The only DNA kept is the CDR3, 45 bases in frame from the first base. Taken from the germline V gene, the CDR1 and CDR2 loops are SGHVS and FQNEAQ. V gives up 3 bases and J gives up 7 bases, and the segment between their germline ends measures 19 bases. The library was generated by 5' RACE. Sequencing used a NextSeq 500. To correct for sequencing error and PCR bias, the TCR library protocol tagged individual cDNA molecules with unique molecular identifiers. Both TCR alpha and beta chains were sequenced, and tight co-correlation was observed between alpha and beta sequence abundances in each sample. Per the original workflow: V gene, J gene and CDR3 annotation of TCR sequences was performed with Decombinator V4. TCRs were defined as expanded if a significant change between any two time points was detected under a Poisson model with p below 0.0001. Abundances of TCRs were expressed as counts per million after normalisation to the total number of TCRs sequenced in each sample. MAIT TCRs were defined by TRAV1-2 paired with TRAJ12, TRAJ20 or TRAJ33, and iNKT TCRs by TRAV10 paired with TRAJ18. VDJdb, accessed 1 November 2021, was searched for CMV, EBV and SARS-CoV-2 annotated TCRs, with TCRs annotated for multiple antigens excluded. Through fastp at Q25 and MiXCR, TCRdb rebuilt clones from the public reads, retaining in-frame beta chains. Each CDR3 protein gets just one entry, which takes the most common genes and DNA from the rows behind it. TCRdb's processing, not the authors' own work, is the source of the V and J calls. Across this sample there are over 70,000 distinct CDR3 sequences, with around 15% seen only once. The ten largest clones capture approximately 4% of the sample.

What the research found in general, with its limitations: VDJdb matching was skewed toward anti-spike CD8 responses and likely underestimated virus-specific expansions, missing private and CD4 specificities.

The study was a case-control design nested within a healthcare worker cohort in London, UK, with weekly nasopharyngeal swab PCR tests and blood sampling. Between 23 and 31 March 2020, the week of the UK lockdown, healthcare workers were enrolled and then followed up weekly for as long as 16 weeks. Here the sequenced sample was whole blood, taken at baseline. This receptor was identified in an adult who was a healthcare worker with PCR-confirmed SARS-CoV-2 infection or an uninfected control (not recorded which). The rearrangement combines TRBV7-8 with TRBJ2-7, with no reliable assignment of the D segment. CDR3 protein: CASSFRSRLYAEQYF. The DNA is TGTGCCAGCAGCTTTCGAAGTAGACTCTACGCAGAGCAGTACTTC.